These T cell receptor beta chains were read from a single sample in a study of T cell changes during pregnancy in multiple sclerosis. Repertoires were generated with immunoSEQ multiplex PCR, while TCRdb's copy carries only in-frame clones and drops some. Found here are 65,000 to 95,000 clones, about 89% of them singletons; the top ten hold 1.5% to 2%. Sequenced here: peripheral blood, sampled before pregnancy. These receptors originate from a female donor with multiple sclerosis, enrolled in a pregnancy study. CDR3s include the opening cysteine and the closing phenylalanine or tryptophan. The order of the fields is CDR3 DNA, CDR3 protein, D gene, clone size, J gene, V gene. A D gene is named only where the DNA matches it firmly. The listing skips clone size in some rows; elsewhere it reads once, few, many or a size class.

TGCGCCAGCAGCTTGGCCCCGAGCGGGGGAGGAGAGACCCAGTACTTC,CASSLAPSGGGETQYF,TRBD2,-,TRBJ2-5,TRBV5-1
TGTGCCAGCAGTGGTAACATGCCGAATCAGCCCCAGCATTTT,CASSGNMPNQPQHF,-,-,TRBJ1-5,TRBV6-4
TGTGCCAGCTCACCATCGCAGGACACTGAAGCTTTCTTT,CASSPSQDTEAFF,-,-,TRBJ1-1,TRBV18
TGTGCCAGCAGCTTTGACCGGGAACGGGGGAATGAGCAGTTCTTC,CASSFDRERGNEQFF,-,-,TRBJ2-1,TRBV6-5
TGTGCCCCTCCCAGGGGGAACACTGAAGCTTTCTTT,CAPPRGNTEAFF,-,-,TRBJ1-1,TRBV28
TGTGCCAGCAGTGCTGACAGGGGTGCTCAGCCCCAGCATTTT,CASSADRGAQPQHF,TRBD1,-,TRBJ1-5,TRBV6-1
TGCGCCAGCAGCGGAGGGGTGGGCCCGAACACTGAAGCTTTCTTT,CASSGGVGPNTEAFF,-,-,TRBJ1-1,TRBV5-1
TGTGCCTGGAGTGTTGGCGGCGATCAGCCCCAGCATTTT,CAWSVGGDQPQHF,-,once,TRBJ1-5,TRBV30
TGTGCCAGCAGCCTCACCCCCGGGACAGGGATCTACAATGAGCAGTTCTTC,CASSLTPGTGIYNEQFF,TRBD1,-,TRBJ2-1,TRBV7-9
TGTGCCAGCAGCTTGGCCTTCGCGCGGACTGAAGCTTTCTTT,CASSLAFARTEAFF,-,-,TRBJ1-1,TRBV5-4
TGTGCCAGCAGCTCCCTTAAAAGAGGGCCCGACCTCCCAAACATTCAGTACTTC,CASSSLKRGPDLPNIQYF,-,-,TRBJ2-4,TRBV27
TGCGCCAGCAGCCAAGAGGGGAGGACAGGGCTAGCCCAGCATTTT,CASSQEGRTGLAQHF,TRBD1,-,TRBJ1-5,TRBV4-1
TGTGCCAGCAGCTTAAACTTCGACAATGAGCAGTTCTTC,CASSLNFDNEQFF,-,-,TRBJ2-1,TRBV7-3
TGTGCCAGCAGCTTTGTGGGACTGGATTCACCCCTCCACTTT,CASSFVGLDSPLHF,-,-,TRBJ1-6,TRBV5-5
TGTGCCAGCAGTAAACAGGGGGCGAAGGTTGACTACGAGCAGTACTTC,CASSKQGAKVDYEQYF,TRBD1,-,TRBJ2-7,TRBV27
TGTGCCAGCAGCGCGCGGGGGGCGTTCACAGATACGCAGTATTTT,CASSARGAFTDTQYF,TRBD2,-,TRBJ2-3,TRBV7-9
TGTGCCAGCAGCGTACAGGGGGTAGTTTCGGTGAATGAGCAGTTCTTC,CASSVQGVVSVNEQFF,TRBD1,-,TRBJ2-1,TRBV7-3
TGTGCCAGCAGCCGGGACAGGATTTACACTGAAGCTTTCTTT,CASSRDRIYTEAFF,TRBD1,-,TRBJ1-1,TRBV5-6
TGTGCCAGCAGCTTATGGGGGGGCGAAGCAGATACGCAGTATTTT,CASSLWGGEADTQYF,-,-,TRBJ2-3,TRBV13
TGCAGCGCAAAGATGACAGGGACGGACACCTTC,CSAKMTGTDTF,TRBD1,-,TRBJ1-2,TRBV29-1
TGCGCCAGCAGCCAAGATCTTAACAGGATAACCGGATCACCCCTCCACTTT,CASSQDLNRITGSPLHF,-,-,TRBJ1-6,TRBV4-3
TGTGCCAGCAGGCCGGCGACAGGGCGAAATTCACCCCTCCACTTT,CASRPATGRNSPLHF,TRBD1,-,TRBJ1-6,TRBV5-4
TGTGCCAGCAGTGAATTCGGGGGGCAGCCCACCGGGGAGCTGTTTTTT,CASSEFGGQPTGELFF,-,-,TRBJ2-2,TRBV6-1
TGTGCCAGCAGTTTAACCTTTGGGACATTGATCTCTGGAAACACCATATATTTT,CASSLTFGTLISGNTIYF,-,-,TRBJ1-3,TRBV28
TGTGCCAGCGGCAGTGGGGGGGTTTACAATGAGCAGTTCTTC,CASGSGGVYNEQFF,TRBD2,-,TRBJ2-1,TRBV7-3
TGCAGCGTTGAAGATGGCCAGGGTGGTGAGCAGTTCTTC,CSVEDGQGGEQFF,-,-,TRBJ2-1,TRBV29-1
TGTGCCAGCAGTCGGTTTGACGGGGACAATCAGCCCCAGCATTTT,CASSRFDGDNQPQHF,-,-,TRBJ1-5,TRBV6-5
TGTGCCAGCAGCCTCCGGGAAGGGGGGACCCAGTACTTC,CASSLREGGTQYF,-,-,TRBJ2-5,TRBV7-3
TGTGCCAGCAGCGTCGAAGGGGGCGCAGATACGCAGTATTTT,CASSVEGGADTQYF,TRBD1,-,TRBJ2-3,TRBV7-6
TGTGCCAGCAGCCGGACTAGTCTCGGGGATACGCAGTATTTT,CASSRTSLGDTQYF,TRBD2,-,TRBJ2-3,TRBV7-6
TGTGCCAGCACTCGGGGTATATACAATGAGCAGTTCTTC,CASTRGIYNEQFF,-,-,TRBJ2-1,TRBV2
TGTGCCATCAGTGAGCCTAGAAATGAAAAACTGTTTTTT,CAISEPRNEKLFF,-,few,TRBJ1-4,TRBV10-3
TGTGCCAGCAGCTACCTAGACTCCTACAATGAGCAGTTCTTC,CASSYLDSYNEQFF,-,-,TRBJ2-1,TRBV5-6
TGCAGCGTCGAGGACTCTGGAAACACCATATATTTT,CSVEDSGNTIYF,-,-,TRBJ1-3,TRBV29-1
TGCGCCAGCAGACTGGGACATCTTCCCTCCGAGCAGTACTTC,CASRLGHLPSEQYF,-,-,TRBJ2-7,TRBV5-1
TGTGCCTGGAGGGGACAGAGGGTTACAGGGCAGTACTTC,CAWRGQRVTGQYF,TRBD1,-,TRBJ2-7,TRBV30